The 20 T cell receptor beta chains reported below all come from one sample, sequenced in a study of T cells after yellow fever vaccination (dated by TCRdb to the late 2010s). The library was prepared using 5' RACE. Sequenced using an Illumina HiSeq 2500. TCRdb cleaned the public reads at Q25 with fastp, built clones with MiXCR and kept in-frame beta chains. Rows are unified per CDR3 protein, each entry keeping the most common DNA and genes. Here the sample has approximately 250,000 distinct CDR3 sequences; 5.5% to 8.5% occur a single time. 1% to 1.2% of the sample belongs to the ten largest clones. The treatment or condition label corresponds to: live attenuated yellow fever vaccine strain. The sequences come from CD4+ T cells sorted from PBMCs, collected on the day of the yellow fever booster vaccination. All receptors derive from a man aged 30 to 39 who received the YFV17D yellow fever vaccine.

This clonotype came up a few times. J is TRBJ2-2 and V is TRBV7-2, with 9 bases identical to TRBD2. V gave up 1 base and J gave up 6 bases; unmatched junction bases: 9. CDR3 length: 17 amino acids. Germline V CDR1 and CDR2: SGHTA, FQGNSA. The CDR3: CASSLGVTSGFPGELFF. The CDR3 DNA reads TGTGCCAGCAGCTTAGGCGTTACTAGCGGGTTCCCCGGGGAGCTGTTTTTT.

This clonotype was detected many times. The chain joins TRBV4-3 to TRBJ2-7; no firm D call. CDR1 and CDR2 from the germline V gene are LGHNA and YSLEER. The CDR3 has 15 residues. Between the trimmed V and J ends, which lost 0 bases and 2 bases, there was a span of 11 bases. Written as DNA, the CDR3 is TGCGCCAGCAGCCAAGACCTCCTAACACCCTACGAGCAGTACTTC. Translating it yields CASSQDLLTPYEQYF.

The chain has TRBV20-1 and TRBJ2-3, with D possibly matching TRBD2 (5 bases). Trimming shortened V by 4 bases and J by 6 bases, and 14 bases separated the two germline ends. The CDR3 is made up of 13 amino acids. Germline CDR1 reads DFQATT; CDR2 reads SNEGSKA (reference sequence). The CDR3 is CSAKSGPGDTQYF. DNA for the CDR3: TGCAGTGCTAAGTCCGGACCGGGGGATACGCAGTATTTT.

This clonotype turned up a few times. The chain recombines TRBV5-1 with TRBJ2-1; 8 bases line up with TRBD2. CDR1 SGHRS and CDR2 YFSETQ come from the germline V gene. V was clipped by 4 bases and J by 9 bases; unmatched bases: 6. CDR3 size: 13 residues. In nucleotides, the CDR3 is TGCGCCAGCAGCCTGACCGGGGGGGTTGAGCAGTTCTTC. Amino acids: CASSLTGGVEQFF.

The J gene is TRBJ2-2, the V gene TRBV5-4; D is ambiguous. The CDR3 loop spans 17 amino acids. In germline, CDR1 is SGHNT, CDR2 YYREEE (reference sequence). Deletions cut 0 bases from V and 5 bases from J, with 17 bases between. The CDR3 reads CASSLALAVRETGELFF. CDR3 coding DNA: TGTGCCAGCAGCTTGGCCTTGGCAGTCCGTGAGACCGGGGAGCTGTTTTTT.

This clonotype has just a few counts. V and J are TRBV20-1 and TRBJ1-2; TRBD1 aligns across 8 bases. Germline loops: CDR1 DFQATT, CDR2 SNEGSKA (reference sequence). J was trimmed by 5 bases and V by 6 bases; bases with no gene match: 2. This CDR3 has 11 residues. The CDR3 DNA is TGCAGTGCCACAGGGGGATATGGCTACACCTTC. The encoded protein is CSATGGYGYTF.

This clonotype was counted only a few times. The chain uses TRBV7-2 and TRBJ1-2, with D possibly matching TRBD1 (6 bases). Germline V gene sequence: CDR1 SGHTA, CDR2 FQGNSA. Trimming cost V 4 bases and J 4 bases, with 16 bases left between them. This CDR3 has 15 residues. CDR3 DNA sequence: TGTGCCAGCAGCTCCTACAGGGAGATAGGCTATGGCTACACCTTC. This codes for CASSSYREIGYGYTF.

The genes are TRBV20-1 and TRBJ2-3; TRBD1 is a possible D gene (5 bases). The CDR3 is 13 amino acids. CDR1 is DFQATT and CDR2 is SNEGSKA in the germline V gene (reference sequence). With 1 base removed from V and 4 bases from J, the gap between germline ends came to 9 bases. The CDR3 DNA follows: TGCAGTGCTAGAGGGGAAGGGGCAGATACGCAGTATTTT. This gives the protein CSARGEGADTQYF.

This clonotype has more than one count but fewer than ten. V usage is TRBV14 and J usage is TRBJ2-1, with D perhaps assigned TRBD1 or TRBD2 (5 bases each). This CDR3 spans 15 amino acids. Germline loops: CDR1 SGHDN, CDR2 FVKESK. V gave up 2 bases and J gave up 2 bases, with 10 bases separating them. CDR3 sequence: CASSQQSGPYNEQFF. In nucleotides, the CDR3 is TGTGCCAGCAGCCAACAGTCGGGACCCTACAATGAGCAGTTCTTC.

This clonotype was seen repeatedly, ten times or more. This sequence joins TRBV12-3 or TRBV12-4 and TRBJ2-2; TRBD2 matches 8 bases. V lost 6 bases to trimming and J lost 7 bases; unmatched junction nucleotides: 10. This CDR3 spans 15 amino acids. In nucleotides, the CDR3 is TGTGCCAGCAGAGAGCGGGAGTCCCCGGGCGGGGAGCTGTTTTTT. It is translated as CASRERESPGGELFF.

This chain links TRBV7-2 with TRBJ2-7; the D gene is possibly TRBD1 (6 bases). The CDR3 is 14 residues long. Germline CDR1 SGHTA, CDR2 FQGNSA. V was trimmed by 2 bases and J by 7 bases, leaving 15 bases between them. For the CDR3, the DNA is TGTGCCAGCAGCTTAACCCGGACAGCTCCTGAGCAGTACTTC. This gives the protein CASSLTRTAPEQYF.

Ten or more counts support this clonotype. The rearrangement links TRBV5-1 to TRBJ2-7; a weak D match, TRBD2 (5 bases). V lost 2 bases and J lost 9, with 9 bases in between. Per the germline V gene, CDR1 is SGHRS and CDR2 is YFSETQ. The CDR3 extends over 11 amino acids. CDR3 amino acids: CASSLEGRQYF. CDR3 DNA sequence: TGCGCCAGCAGCTTAGAGGGTCGGCAGTACTTC.

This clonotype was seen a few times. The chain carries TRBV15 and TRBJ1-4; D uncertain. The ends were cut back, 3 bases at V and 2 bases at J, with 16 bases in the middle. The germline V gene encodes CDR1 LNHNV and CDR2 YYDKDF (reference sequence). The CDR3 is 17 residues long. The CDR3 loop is CATSSFHLVSTNEKLFF. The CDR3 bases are TGTGCCACCAGCAGTTTCCATTTAGTTTCGACTAATGAAAAACTGTTTTTT.

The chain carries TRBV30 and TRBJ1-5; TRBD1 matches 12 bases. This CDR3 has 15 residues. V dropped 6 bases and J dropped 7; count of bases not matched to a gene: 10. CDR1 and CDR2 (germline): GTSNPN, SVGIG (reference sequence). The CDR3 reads CACSAGTGGRQPQHF. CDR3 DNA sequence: TGTGCCTGCTCCGCCGGGACAGGGGGCAGGCAGCCCCAGCATTTT.

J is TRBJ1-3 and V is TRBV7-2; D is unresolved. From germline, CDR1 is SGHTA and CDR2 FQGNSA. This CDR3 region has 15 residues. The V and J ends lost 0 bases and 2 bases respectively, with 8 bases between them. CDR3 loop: CASSLAGKAGNTIYF. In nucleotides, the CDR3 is TGTGCCAGCAGCTTAGCTGGGAAGGCTGGAAACACCATATATTTT. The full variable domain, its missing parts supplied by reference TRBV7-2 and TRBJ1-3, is GAGVSQSPSNKVTEKGKDVELRCDPISGHTALYWYRQSLGQGLEFLIYFQGNSAPDKSGLPSDRFSAERTGGSVSTLTIQRTQQEDSAVYLCASSLAGKAGNTIYFGEGSWLTVV.

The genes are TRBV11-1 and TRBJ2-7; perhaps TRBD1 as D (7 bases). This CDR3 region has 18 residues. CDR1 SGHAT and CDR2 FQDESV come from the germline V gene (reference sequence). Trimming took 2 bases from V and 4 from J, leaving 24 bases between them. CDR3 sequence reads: CASSLKRRDSPSPYEQYF. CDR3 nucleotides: TGTGCCAGCAGCTTAAAAAGGAGGGACAGTCCGTCTCCGTACGAGCAGTACTTC.

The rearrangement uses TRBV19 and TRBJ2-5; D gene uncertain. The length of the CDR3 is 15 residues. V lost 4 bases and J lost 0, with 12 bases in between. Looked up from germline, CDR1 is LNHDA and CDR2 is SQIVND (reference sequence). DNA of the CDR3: TGTGCCAGTAGTAGCAAGGACCGGTACCAAGAGACCCAGTACTTC. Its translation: CASSSKDRYQETQYF.

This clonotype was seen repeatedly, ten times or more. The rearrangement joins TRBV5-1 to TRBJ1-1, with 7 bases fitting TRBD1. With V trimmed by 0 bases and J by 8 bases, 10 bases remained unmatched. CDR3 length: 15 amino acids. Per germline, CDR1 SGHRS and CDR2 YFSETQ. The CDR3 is CASSLDRGGVGEAFF. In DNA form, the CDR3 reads TGCGCCAGCAGCTTGGACAGGGGCGGGGTCGGGGAAGCTTTCTTT.

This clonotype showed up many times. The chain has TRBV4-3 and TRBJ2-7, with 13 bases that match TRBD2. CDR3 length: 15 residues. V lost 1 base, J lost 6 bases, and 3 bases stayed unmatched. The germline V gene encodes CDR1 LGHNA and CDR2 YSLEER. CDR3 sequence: CASSQGTSGSSEQYF. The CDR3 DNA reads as TGCGCCAGCAGCCAAGGGACTAGCGGGAGTTCCGAGCAGTACTTC.

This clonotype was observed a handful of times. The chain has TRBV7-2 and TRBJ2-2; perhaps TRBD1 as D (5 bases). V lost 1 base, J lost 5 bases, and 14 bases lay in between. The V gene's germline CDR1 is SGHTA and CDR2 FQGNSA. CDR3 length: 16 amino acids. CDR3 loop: CASSLGGSSGTGELFF. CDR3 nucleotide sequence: TGTGCCAGCAGCTTAGGAGGCTCGTCAGGGACCGGGGAGCTGTTTTTT.